This paragraph reports one T cell receptor beta chain. Antigen unknown. This entry is derived from a study of T cell repertoires in cytomegalovirus infection. Turning to the study itself: CMV infection together with matching HLA type was indicated by public TCR beta signatures. Overall study findings and caveats: Individuals carrying CMV plus the relevant HLA were identified by cumulative frequency of public TCR beta families.

The CDR3 is 13 residues long. Germline CDR1 and CDR2: SQVTM and ANQGSEA. V lost 6 bases and J 5 bases, leaving 16 bases between the germline ends. MiXCR, applied by TCRdb to the reads, yields one record per CDR3 protein. The sample has 270,000 or so distinct CDR3 sequences, around 15% seen once. Material: CD8+ T cells from PBMCs. The TCR originated in a human donor in good health (CMV status not recorded). Some clones in this sample may be carry-over from other donors' samples. The chain joins TRBV29-1 to TRBJ1-2; no firm D call. CDR3 region: CSVFLRVEYGYTF. The CDR3 DNA is TGCAGCGTGTTTCTACGGGTCGAGTATGGCTACACCTTC.